The 28 T cell receptor beta chains reported below all come from one sample, sequenced in a study of blood T cell repertoires in COVID-19 (dated by TCRdb to the early 2020s). Libraries came from the immunoSEQ multiplex PCR assay. Imported from immuneACCESS, the table was reduced by TCRdb to in-frame sequences with V and J called. These copies leave out some clones; in studies compared against another copy, an unresolved V gene accounts for under half, and the cause of the remainder is not known. The sample table contains fewer than 350,000 clones; only one count was recorded for about 86% of them. Around 2.1% of the sample belongs to the ten largest clones. Sequencing was done on a sample of peripheral blood. The source is a woman under 40 who had recovered from COVID-19.

The chain joins TRBV2 to TRBJ1-1; 7 bases align to TRBD1. CDR3 length equals 14 residues. Germline V lookup: CDR1 SNHLY, CDR2 FYNNEI. V shed 5 bases and J 5 bases; nucleotides not matched to a gene: 8. CDR3 amino acids: CASSRDSSGTEAFF. CDR3 nucleotides: TGTGCCAGCAGTAGGGACAGCTCGGGGACTGAAGCTTTCTTT. Filled out from reference TRBV2 and TRBJ1-1, the complete variable domain reads EPEVTQTPSHQVTQMGQEVILRCVPISNHLYFYWYRQILGQKVEFLVSFYNNEISEKSEIFDDQFSVERPDGSNFTLKIRSTKLEDSAMYFCASSRDSSGTEAFFGQGTRLTVV.

This chain joins TRBV28 and TRBJ2-1; the D gene is possibly TRBD1 (5 bases). This CDR3 is built from 13 residues. Trimming pared 8 bases from V and 7 bases from J, leaving 15 bases between. Germline V gene lookup returns CDR1 MDHEN and CDR2 SYDVKM. In nucleotides, the CDR3 is TGTGCCAGCGACGTAGGGGTGGGGAATGAGCAGTTCTTC. It is translated as CASDVGVGNEQFF.

The chain has TRBV11-1 and TRBJ2-7, with 9 bases aligning to TRBD2. CDR3 length: 16 residues. Germline-derived CDR1 and CDR2 are SGHAT and FQDESV (reference sequence). The trim removed 1 base at V and 0 bases at J, leaving 4 bases unmatched. The CDR3 sequence is CASSLEPAGGSYEQYF. For the CDR3, the DNA is TGTGCCAGCAGCTTAGAACCAGCGGGAGGCTCCTACGAGCAGTACTTC.

The genes are TRBV3-1 (or the pseudogene TRBV3-2) and TRBJ2-6; the D is unclear. Germline V gene data show CDR1 as LGHDT and CDR2 as YNNKEL (reference sequence). The ends were cut back, 6 bases at V and 0 bases at J, with 12 bases in the middle. The CDR3 is 16 residues long. The CDR3 coding sequence is TGTGCCAGCAGTCGCCGACAACCCTCTGGGGCCAACGTCCTGACTTTC. Its protein is CASSRRQPSGANVLTF.

V gene TRBV19 combines with J gene TRBJ1-5, with 9 bases identical to TRBD1. The CDR3 runs to 13 residues. V lost 5 bases, J lost 9 bases, and 5 bases stayed unmatched. Looked up from germline, CDR1 is LNHDA and CDR2 is SQIVND (reference sequence). The CDR3 is CASSFGQGRPQHF. The CDR3 nucleotides read TGTGCCAGTAGTTTCGGACAGGGGCGGCCCCAGCATTTT. Supplemented by reference TRBV19 and TRBJ1-5, the full variable domain reads DGGITQSPKYLFRKEGQNVTLSCEQNLNHDAMYWYRQDPGQGLRLIYYSQIVNDFQKGDIAEGYSVSREKKESFPLTVTSAQKNPTAFYLCASSFGQGRPQHFGDGTRLSIL.

The chain has TRBV18 and TRBJ1-1; 7 nucleotides line up with TRBD1. The V segment lost 2 bases and the J segment 2 bases; nucleotides outside the gene matches: 8. Germline-derived CDR1 and CDR2 are KGHSH and LQKENI. The CDR3 has 16 amino acids. CDR3 bases: TGTGCCAGCTCACCAGTCCTTGCAGGGGGAAACACTGAAGCTTTCTTT. It codes for CASSPVLAGGNTEAFF.

This clone was picked up one time. The rearrangement links TRBV2 to TRBJ1-5; 7 bases are a match to TRBD1. Trimming cost V 0 bases and J 5 bases; bases outside gene matches: 7. Germline V gene data show CDR1 as SNHLY and CDR2 as FYNNEI. The CDR3 loop spans 16 amino acids. CDR3 sequence: CASSEALLQGDQPQHF. The CDR3 nucleotides are TGTGCCAGCAGTGAAGCGCTTCTGCAGGGGGATCAGCCCCAGCATTTT. Drawing the rest from reference TRBV2 and TRBJ1-5, the complete variable domain is EPEVTQTPSHQVTQMGQEVILRCVPISNHLYFYWYRQILGQKVEFLVSFYNNEISEKSEIFDDQFSVERPDGSNFTLKIRSTKLEDSAMYFCASSEALLQGDQPQHFGDGTRLSIL.

In this sample, this clone turned up a few times. V gene TRBV6-2 or TRBV6-3 combines with J gene TRBJ2-7; the D gene is possibly TRBD1 (6 bases). CDR3 length: 13 residues. Looked up from germline, CDR1 is MNHEY and CDR2 is SVGEGT. Deletions cut 0 bases from V and 7 bases from J, with 10 bases between. Here the CDR3 DNA reads TGTGCCAGCAGTTACTCGACTCAGGGGGAGCAGTACTTC. It is translated as CASSYSTQGEQYF.

This clone appeared once. The CDR3 loop is CASSLGGMSTDTQYF. The CDR3 bases are TGCGCCAGCAGCTTGGGCGGGATGTCCACAGATACGCAGTATTTT. The rearrangement uses TRBV5-1 and TRBJ2-3; tentatively, D is TRBD2 (6 bases). This CDR3 has 15 residues. V was clipped by 0 bases and J by 2 bases, with 10 bases between them. The V gene's germline CDR1 is SGHRS and CDR2 YFSETQ.

The chain couples TRBV6-5 to TRBJ1-2; 7 bases are a match to TRBD1. The germline gives CDR1 MNHEY, CDR2 SVGAGI. The CDR3 is 15 residues long. J gave up 2 bases and V 7 bases, and 10 bases lay outside the gene matches. This CDR3 reads CASKTISTGNYGYTF. CDR3 coding DNA: TGTGCCAGCAAAACCATATCGACAGGGAACTATGGCTACACCTTC.

The rearrangement links TRBV11-2 to TRBJ2-1, with D perhaps TRBD2 (6 bases). The length of the CDR3 is 15 residues. Per germline, CDR1 SGHAT and CDR2 FQNNGV. The germline V and J ends were trimmed by 0 bases and 10 bases, with 16 bases remaining between them. Written as DNA, the CDR3 is TGTGCCAGCAGCTTAGATCTGGGAGGCTTCCTGGAGCAGTTCTTC. It is translated as CASSLDLGGFLEQFF.

V and J are TRBV18 and TRBJ2-3; 11 nucleotides match TRBD1. CDR3 length: 17 amino acids. The V and J ends lost 6 bases and 0 bases, in that order; junction bases with no gene match: 8. Per germline, CDR1 KGHSH and CDR2 LQKENI. CDR3 DNA sequence: TGTGCCAGCTCGCTCGACGGACAGGGGGCTAGCACAGATACGCAGTATTTT. Translating it yields CASSLDGQGASTDTQYF. Full variable domain (outside the CDR3, taken from reference TRBV18 and TRBJ2-3): NAGVMQNPRHLVRRRGQEARLRCSPMKGHSHVYWYRQLPEEGLKFMVYLQKENIIDESGMPKERFSAEFPKEGPSILRIQQVVRGDSAAYFCASSLDGQGASTDTQYFGPGTRLTVL.

This chain links TRBV6-6 with TRBJ2-2; 11 bases match TRBD2. The CDR3 has 16 amino acids. CDR1 MNHNY and CDR2 SVGAGI come from the germline V gene (reference sequence). After removal of 2 bases from V and 7 bases from J, the junction contained 6 bases not matched to a gene. DNA for the CDR3: TGTGCCAGCAGTTACCCGACTAGCGGGATTGTCGGGGAGCTGTTTTTT. Protein: CASSYPTSGIVGELFF.

The table lists this clone with a few counts. V is TRBV5-1 and J is TRBJ2-7, with 9 bases lining up with TRBD2. V trimming: 0 bases; J trimming: 6 bases; junction bases outside the gene matches: 10. The CDR3 is 16 amino acids. Germline assignment: CDR1 SGHRS and CDR2 YFSETQ. CDR3 in DNA: TGCGCCAGCAGCTTGGAGGGCGGGAGGGCCCTTAGCGAGCAGTACTTC. Translated: CASSLEGGRALSEQYF.

CDR3 bases: TGTGCCAGTAGTGCCGGGACAGGGAACGAGCAGTACTTC. Translating gives CASSAGTGNEQYF. V usage is TRBV19 and J usage is TRBJ2-7; 9 bases align to TRBD1. V gave up 5 bases and J gave up 5 bases; unmatched junction bases: 4. The CDR3 runs to 13 residues. The germline gives CDR1 LNHDA, CDR2 SQIVND (reference sequence).

V gene TRBV7-9 combines with J gene TRBJ2-2; possibly TRBD1 for D (6 bases). The ends were cut back, 7 bases at V and 5 bases at J, with 17 bases in the middle. The CDR3 consists of 15 residues. CDR1 is SEHNR, CDR2 FQNEAQ, per germline (reference sequence). The CDR3 here is CASIVTGSGTGELFF. The CDR3 DNA follows: TGTGCCAGCATCGTAACAGGGAGTGGTACCGGGGAGCTGTTTTTT.

This chain uses TRBV19 with TRBJ2-7; 9 positions match TRBD1. The V segment lost 3 bases and the J segment 7 bases; nucleotides outside the gene matches: 7. Germline V gene lookup returns CDR1 LNHDA and CDR2 SQIVND (reference sequence). The CDR3 has 14 amino acids. The CDR3 nucleotides read TGTGCCAGTAGTATCGGGACAGGGTCTGGAGAGCAGTACTTC. Protein sequence: CASSIGTGSGEQYF. Drawing the rest from reference TRBV19 and TRBJ2-7, the complete variable domain is DGGITQSPKYLFRKEGQNVTLSCEQNLNHDAMYWYRQDPGQGLRLIYYSQIVNDFQKGDIAEGYSVSREKKESFPLTVTSAQKNPTAFYLCASSIGTGSGEQYFGPGTRLTVT.

J is TRBJ2-7 and V is TRBV28, with D perhaps matching TRBD2 (5 bases). Germline CDR1 is MDHEN and CDR2 is SYDVKM. Trimming left V 6 bases short and J 0 bases short, with 21 bases between. The CDR3 consists of 17 residues. The CDR3 DNA is TGTGCCAGCAGCTCCACGGAAGGACGGGGAAACTCCTACGAGCAGTACTTC. Protein product: CASSSTEGRGNSYEQYF.

The chain couples TRBV7-2 to TRBJ2-5; 7 nucleotides match TRBD1. J was trimmed by 5 bases and V by 1 base; bases with no gene match: 4. This CDR3 spans 14 amino acids. CDR1 is SGHTA, CDR2 FQGNSA, per germline. The CDR3 protein is CASSLVGRGETQYF. The CDR3 region has the DNA TGTGCCAGCAGCTTAGTTGGCAGGGGGGAGACCCAGTACTTC. Using reference TRBV7-2 and TRBJ2-5 for the parts outside the CDR3, the full variable domain is GAGVSQSPSNKVTEKGKDVELRCDPISGHTALYWYRQSLGQGLEFLIYFQGNSAPDKSGLPSDRFSAERTGGSVSTLTIQRTQQEDSAVYLCASSLVGRGETQYFGPGTRLLVL.

The CDR3 nucleotides are TGTGCCAGCGGCTCTGGGGCCAACGTCCTGACTTTC. Protein: CASGSGANVLTF. The V gene is TRBV19, the J gene TRBJ2-6; D is unclear. Germline V gene sequence: CDR1 LNHDA, CDR2 SQIVND (reference sequence). The CDR3 length is 12 residues. V was pared by 9 bases and J by 0 bases, with 3 bases between.

The chain carries TRBV5-6 and TRBJ2-7; possible D gene TRBD1, 6 bases. This CDR3 region has 13 residues. Between the trimmed V and J ends, which lost 5 bases and 4 bases, there was a span of 13 bases. Germline CDR1 is SGHDT and CDR2 is YYEEEE. The CDR3 bases are TGTGCCAGCAGACCAGTTACAGGGTACGAGCAGTACTTC. Translating it yields CASRPVTGYEQYF.

The rearrangement links TRBV28 to TRBJ2-3; 9 bases map to TRBD2. Germline V lookup: CDR1 MDHEN, CDR2 SYDVKM. The J segment lost 2 bases and the V segment lost 7 bases, leaving 4 bases of the junction unmatched. The CDR3 length is 14 residues. The DNA for the CDR3 is TGTGCCAGCAACCTAGCGGGGAACACAGATACGCAGTATTTT. Translation gives CASNLAGNTDTQYF.

The V gene is TRBV19, the J gene TRBJ1-1; 8 nucleotides align to TRBD1. The CDR3 totals 13 residues. J was trimmed by 4 bases and V by 5 bases; bases with no gene match: 3. Germline CDR1 and CDR2: LNHDA and SQIVND (reference sequence). The CDR3 spells CASSGQGPTEAFF. CDR3 nucleotides: TGTGCCAGTAGTGGACAGGGCCCCACTGAAGCTTTCTTT. The variable domain in full, completed from reference TRBV19 and TRBJ1-1, reads DGGITQSPKYLFRKEGQNVTLSCEQNLNHDAMYWYRQDPGQGLRLIYYSQIVNDFQKGDIAEGYSVSREKKESFPLTVTSAQKNPTAFYLCASSGQGPTEAFFGQGTRLTVV.

The chain links TRBV4-1 to TRBJ2-7; tentatively, D is TRBD1 (6 bases). Germline CDR1 is MGHRA and CDR2 is YSYEKL. Trimming removed 0 bases at V and 3 bases at J, with 12 bases between. The CDR3 is made up of 15 amino acids. CDR3 sequence (DNA): TGCGCCAGCAGCCAAGATCTTGGGACAAACTACGAGCAGTACTTC. Amino acids: CASSQDLGTNYEQYF.

This clone was seen a handful of times. The chain carries TRBV7-2 and TRBJ1-2; 7 bases are a match to TRBD1. There are 16 residues in the CDR3. The germline CDR1 and CDR2 sequences are SGHTA and FQGNSA. Trimming removed 5 bases from V and 6 bases from J; junction bases left unmatched: 15. The CDR3 DNA reads TGTGCCAGCAGCAATAGGACAGGTCGATTAAGGCATGGCTACACCTTC. The encoded protein is CASSNRTGRLRHGYTF.

CDR3 nucleotides: TGTGCCAGCAGTTCTAGACAGGGAAACACCATATATTTT. It specifies CASSSRQGNTIYF. The chain joins TRBV6-6 to TRBJ1-3; D is perhaps TRBD1 (5 bases). Germline loops: CDR1 MNHNY, CDR2 SVGAGI (reference sequence). Trimming removed 4 bases from V and 4 bases from J, with 8 bases in between. The length of the CDR3 is 13 residues.

The V call is TRBV19, the J call TRBJ1-1; 7 bases match TRBD1. V lost 5 bases to trimming and J lost 3 bases; unmatched junction nucleotides: 3. The CDR3 runs 13 residues. From germline, CDR1 is LNHDA and CDR2 SQIVND (reference sequence). CDR3 nucleotides: TGTGCCAGTAGTTTCCAGGGGGACACTGAAGCTTTCTTT. Its protein is CASSFQGDTEAFF.

The chain employs TRBV2 and TRBJ2-7; 9 positions agree with TRBD1. Unmatched junction bases numbered 3, after V lost 4 bases and J lost 2 bases. Germline CDR1 is SNHLY and CDR2 is FYNNEI. The CDR3 has 14 residues. CDR3 amino acids: CASSGRTGAYEQYF. CDR3 in DNA: TGTGCCAGCAGTGGTCGGACAGGGGCCTACGAGCAGTACTTC. Drawing the rest from reference TRBV2 and TRBJ2-7, the complete variable domain is EPEVTQTPSHQVTQMGQEVILRCVPISNHLYFYWYRQILGQKVEFLVSFYNNEISEKSEIFDDQFSVERPDGSNFTLKIRSTKLEDSAMYFCASSGRTGAYEQYFGPGTRLTVT.